This T cell receptor (beta chain) was observed in a study of T cell responses to AZD1222 COVID-19 vaccine. The method was immunoSEQ multiplex PCR; TCRdb's version includes in-frame clones alone and lacks a portion of them. Of over 70,000 clones in the sample, 60% to 85% were seen once. Germline-derived CDR1 and CDR2 are MNHEY and SVGEGT. The junction had 3 bases not matched to a gene; V was cut back by 5 bases and J by 0 bases. The CDR3 loop spans 16 amino acids. General study points: Breadth and depth of Spike-specific TCRs rose after two AZD1222 doses. Sampled repertoires all dated from after the peak T cell response.

As for this clone: The antigen remains unidentified.

Sequences were derived from peripheral blood, sampled 28 days after the second dose of the MenACWY control vaccine. This chain connects TRBV6-2 or TRBV6-3 to TRBJ2-2; 10 bases are shared with TRBD1. The sequence was collected from an adult who received the MenACWY meningococcal vaccine as a control. DNA for the CDR3: TGTGCCAGCAGTGGAGGGACAGGGGCGAACACCGGGGAGCTGTTTTTT. This encodes CASSGGTGANTGELFF.